This is a list of T cell receptor beta chains from one sample in a study of T cells in Graves' hyperthyroidism and ophthalmopathy. Each CDR3 protein gets one entry after TCRdb re-called the multiplex PCR reads with MiXCR. The sample consists of 340,000 or so distinct CDR3 sequences, around 23% of them appearing once. Sequenced sample: blood. Source of these receptors: a woman between 50 and 59 years old with Graves' hyperthyroidism. CDR3s include the opening cysteine and the closing phenylalanine or tryptophan. The D gene is left open where the match is weak. Expanded clones are given a class, and other clones once, few, many or no size at all.

CDR3 DNA: TGTGCCAGTAGTATTCGGCAGGGGCTGGAGACCCAGTACTTC
CDR3 protein: CASSIRQGLETQYF
V gene: TRBV19
clone size: .
J gene: TRBJ2-5
D gene: .

CDR3 DNA: TGTGCCAGCACCTGGCGGGGAGATACGCAGTATTTT
CDR3 protein: CASTWRGDTQYF
V gene: TRBV6-1
clone size: many
J gene: TRBJ2-3
D gene: .

CDR3 DNA: TGTGCCAGCAGTTACTCGGACAGAGCCGCGAACACTGAAGCTTTCTTT
CDR3 protein: CASSYSDRAANTEAFF
V gene: TRBV6-2/TRBV6-3
clone size: .
J gene: TRBJ1-1
D gene: .

CDR3 DNA: TGTGCCAGCAGCGTAATTACTAGCGGGAGCTCCTACAATGAGCAGTTCTTC
CDR3 protein: CASSVITSGSSYNEQFF
V gene: TRBV9
clone size: .
J gene: TRBJ2-1
D gene: TRBD2

CDR3 DNA: TGTGCCAGCAGTGTCCAACAGCTGAGCTCCTACAATGAGCAGTTCTTC
CDR3 protein: CASSVQQLSSYNEQFF
V gene: TRBV2
clone size: many
J gene: TRBJ2-1
D gene: .

CDR3 DNA: TGTGCCAGCAGTCCGGGACTAGCGGGAGCGGAGACCCAGTACTTC
CDR3 protein: CASSPGLAGAETQYF
V gene: TRBV25-1
clone size: many
J gene: TRBJ2-5
D gene: TRBD2

CDR3 DNA: TGTGCCAGCAGACCCCCGGCTGGTAATTCACCCCTCCACTTT
CDR3 protein: CASRPPAGNSPLHF
V gene: TRBV28
clone size: many
J gene: TRBJ1-6
D gene: .

CDR3 DNA: TGCGCCAGCACCCGACAGGGTAGGAACACTGAAGCTTTCTTT
CDR3 protein: CASTRQGRNTEAFF
V gene: TRBV5-1
clone size: many
J gene: TRBJ1-1
D gene: TRBD1

CDR3 DNA: TGTGCCAGCAGAGGGACTAGCGTGAACACCGGGGAGCTGTTTTTT
CDR3 protein: CASRGTSVNTGELFF
V gene: TRBV27
clone size: many
J gene: TRBJ2-2
D gene: TRBD2

CDR3 DNA: TGTGCCAGCAGCTTCCGGGCTAGCTCCTACAATGAGCAGTTCTTC
CDR3 protein: CASSFRASSYNEQFF
V gene: TRBV5-6
clone size: .
J gene: TRBJ2-1
D gene: .

CDR3 DNA: TGTGCCAGCAGCCGATTCCCCCTGACAGGGGATTTAGGGGAGACCCAGTACTTC
CDR3 protein: CASSRFPLTGDLGETQYF
V gene: TRBV7-2
clone size: many
J gene: TRBJ2-5
D gene: TRBD1

CDR3 DNA: TGTGCCAGCAGTGAAGAAGCGACCGGGGGGCTGTTTTTT
CDR3 protein: CASSEEATGGLFF
V gene: TRBV2
clone size: few
J gene: TRBJ2-2
D gene: .

CDR3 DNA: TGTGCCAGCAGGAAGACTCAGGGGAATGAAAAACTGTTTTTT
CDR3 protein: CASRKTQGNEKLFF
V gene: TRBV2
clone size: many
J gene: TRBJ1-4
D gene: .

CDR3 DNA: TGCGCCAGCAGTCGTCGGGGCCCGTACACTGAAGCTTTCTTT
CDR3 protein: CASSRRGPYTEAFF
V gene: TRBV5-1
clone size: many
J gene: TRBJ1-1
D gene: .

CDR3 DNA: TGTGCCAGCAGTCGCGAGGGGGGAGCGGGGGATACGCAGTATTTT
CDR3 protein: CASSREGGAGDTQYF
V gene: TRBV12-3/TRBV12-4
clone size: few
J gene: TRBJ2-3
D gene: .

CDR3 DNA: TGCGCCAGCAGCCTCACTAGCGGGGGGCCAGATACGCAGTATTTT
CDR3 protein: CASSLTSGGPDTQYF
V gene: TRBV4-1
clone size: .
J gene: TRBJ2-3
D gene: TRBD2

CDR3 DNA: TGTGCCAGCAGCTTAGGGGGTCGGGACAACTATGGCTACACCTTC
CDR3 protein: CASSLGGRDNYGYTF
V gene: TRBV7-2
clone size: many
J gene: TRBJ1-2
D gene: .

CDR3 DNA: TGTGCCAGCAGTGAAAGAGGCAGGGGGCGGGTCACTGAAGCTTTCTTT
CDR3 protein: CASSERGRGRVTEAFF
V gene: TRBV25-1
clone size: few
J gene: TRBJ1-1
D gene: TRBD1

CDR3 DNA: TGCAGTGTCCGACCCCCCGAGCACCTTGGAGATACGCAGTATTTT
CDR3 protein: CSVRPPEHLGDTQYF
V gene: TRBV20-1
clone size: few
J gene: TRBJ2-3
D gene: .

CDR3 DNA: TGTGCCAGCAGTTTTGGGAATAGGGCTGAAGCTTTCTTT
CDR3 protein: CASSFGNRAEAFF
V gene: TRBV6-1
clone size: many
J gene: TRBJ1-1
D gene: .

CDR3 DNA: TGTGCCAGCGGGGACAACCAAGAGACCCAGTACTTC
CDR3 protein: CASGDNQETQYF
V gene: TRBV7-2
clone size: .
J gene: TRBJ2-5
D gene: .

CDR3 DNA: TGCGCCAGCAGCGGGACAGGGTTCGGAGATACGCAGTATTTT
CDR3 protein: CASSGTGFGDTQYF
V gene: TRBV5-1
clone size: .
J gene: TRBJ2-3
D gene: TRBD1

CDR3 DNA: TGTGCCAGCAGTGAGACCGGGTCCAGCAATCAGCCCCAGCATTTT
CDR3 protein: CASSETGSSNQPQHF
V gene: TRBV2
clone size: many
J gene: TRBJ1-5
D gene: .

CDR3 DNA: TGTGCCTTGGGACAGGGTGGGGATGAGCAGTTCTTC
CDR3 protein: CALGQGGDEQFF
V gene: TRBV2
clone size: many
J gene: TRBJ2-1
D gene: TRBD1

CDR3 DNA: TGTGCCAGCAGTTACGGTATCACTAGCGGGACCAATGAGCAGTTCTTC
CDR3 protein: CASSYGITSGTNEQFF
V gene: TRBV6-5
clone size: many
J gene: TRBJ2-1
D gene: TRBD2

CDR3 DNA: TGTGCCAGCAGTTCGGCCGGGTCTGGGGCCAACGTCCTGACTTTC
CDR3 protein: CASSSAGSGANVLTF
V gene: TRBV6-1
clone size: .
J gene: TRBJ2-6
D gene: .

CDR3 DNA: TGCAGTGCTTCCCGGGGGGAGGTAGCCTACAATGAGCAGTTCTTC
CDR3 protein: CSASRGEVAYNEQFF
V gene: TRBV20-1
clone size: many
J gene: TRBJ2-1
D gene: TRBD2

CDR3 DNA: TGCAGCGTCCAAAGGACCCGGGCAGGGGAAGCTTTCTTT
CDR3 protein: CSVQRTRAGEAFF
V gene: TRBV29-1
clone size: many
J gene: TRBJ1-1
D gene: .

CDR3 DNA: TGTGCCAGTGCCTCCCTGCGAGGACCCCTGGAAGTTACCGGGGAGCTGTTTTTT
CDR3 protein: CASASLRGPLEVTGELFF
V gene: TRBV19
clone size: few
J gene: TRBJ2-2
D gene: .

CDR3 DNA: TGCGCCAGCAGCCAAGGGTTCAGTAATCAGCCCCAGCATTTT
CDR3 protein: CASSQGFSNQPQHF
V gene: TRBV4-1
clone size: many
J gene: TRBJ1-5
D gene: .

CDR3 DNA: TGTGCCAGCAGCGTAGCTCTCTCCGGGACTAGCGACTACAATGAGCAGTTCTTC
CDR3 protein: CASSVALSGTSDYNEQFF
V gene: TRBV4-2
clone size: .
J gene: TRBJ2-1
D gene: TRBD2

CDR3 DNA: TGTGCCAGCAGTTTCTCGGCGGTTGGAGACGATTACGAGCAGTACTTC
CDR3 protein: CASSFSAVGDDYEQYF
V gene: TRBV2
clone size: .
J gene: TRBJ2-7
D gene: .

CDR3 DNA: TGTGCCTGGAGCCCCGGCCTAGCGGGGGGGGGCACAAAGACCCAGTACTTC
CDR3 protein: CAWSPGLAGGGTKTQYF
V gene: TRBV30
clone size: many
J gene: TRBJ2-5
D gene: TRBD2

CDR3 DNA: TGCGCCAGCAGCCAGGCACTTAATGAAAAACTGTTTTTT
CDR3 protein: CASSQALNEKLFF
V gene: TRBV4-1
clone size: few
J gene: TRBJ1-4
D gene: .

CDR3 DNA: TGCGCCAGCAGCTTGAAGCCGGACCGCACAGATACGCAGTATTTT
CDR3 protein: CASSLKPDRTDTQYF
V gene: TRBV5-1
clone size: .
J gene: TRBJ2-3
D gene: .

CDR3 DNA: TGTGCCTGTAAACAGGGGTTAGGGAACTATGGCTACACCTTC
CDR3 protein: CACKQGLGNYGYTF
V gene: TRBV30
clone size: .
J gene: TRBJ1-2
D gene: TRBD1